These 13 T cell receptor beta chains were all obtained from the same sample, sequenced in a study of shared clonotypes between healthy human individuals. Profiling relied on immunoSEQ multiplex PCR, and the TCRdb table lists in-frame clones only, not all of them. The sample contains under 2.5 million clones, 92% of which appear only once. Sequencing was performed on naive CD4+ T cells from PBMCs. Noted subset: CD45RA+ positively selected. Receptors were obtained from a man between 18 and 35 years old in good health. Some clones in this sample may be carry-over from other donors' samples.

The chain is built from TRBV6-6 and TRBJ2-1; D gene uncertain. The CDR3 is 12 amino acids. Germline-derived CDR1 and CDR2 are MNHNY and SVGAGI (reference sequence). Trimming left V 6 bases short and J 9 bases short, with 12 bases between. The CDR3 coding sequence is TGTGCCAGCAGGGCTCCTCCAACTGAGCAGTTCTTC. Translated: CASRAPPTEQFF.

V is TRBV5-1 and J is TRBJ1-3, with 8 bases fitting TRBD1. The CDR3 covers 16 residues. Trimming took 4 bases from V and 4 from J; bases not matched to a gene: 10. CDR1 SGHRS and CDR2 YFSETQ come from the germline V gene. CDR3 nucleotides: TGCGCCAGCAGCGCACAATCCGGACAGGGAGGAAACACCATATATTTT. Translating gives CASSAQSGQGGNTIYF.

Comments on this clone: The sample carries other DNA sequences with the same CDR3. This chain uses TRBV7-3 with TRBJ2-5; possibly TRBD1 or TRBD2 for D (6 bases each). CDR1 is SGHTA, CDR2 FQGTGA, per germline. The V and J ends lost 4 bases and 4 bases respectively, with 10 bases between them. This CDR3 is 13 amino acids long. The CDR3 spells CASSSGARETQYF. CDR3 in DNA: TGTGCCAGCAGCTCGGGGGCGCGAGAGACCCAGTACTTC. Variable domain in full (rest from reference TRBV7-3 and TRBJ2-5): GAGVSQTPSNKVTEKGKYVELRCDPISGHTALYWYRQSLGQGPEFLIYFQGTGAADDSGLPNDRFFAVRPEGSVSTLKIQRTERGDSAVYLCASSSGARETQYFGPGTRLLVL.

The rearrangement links TRBV29-1 to TRBJ2-5, with a possible D match to TRBD2 (6 bases). This CDR3 has 14 amino acids. Germline values: CDR1 SQVTM, CDR2 ANQGSEA. Trimming left V 4 bases short and J 2 bases short, with 14 bases between. CDR3 region: CSVVGDLSQETQYF. The DNA for the CDR3 is TGCAGCGTTGTGGGGGACTTATCGCAAGAGACCCAGTACTTC.

J is TRBJ1-1 and V is TRBV18, with TRBD1 identical over 8 bases. The CDR3 spans 15 residues. V shed 5 bases and J 4 bases; nucleotides not matched to a gene: 9. Germline values: CDR1 KGHSH, CDR2 LQKENI. Written as DNA, the CDR3 is TGTGCCAGCTCATCCCGGACAGGGTGGGGCACTGAAGCTTTCTTT. Its translation is CASSSRTGWGTEAFF.

The gene calls are TRBV28 and TRBJ1-2; D gene ambiguous. The CDR3 contains 14 residues. Trimming removed 3 bases from V and 6 bases from J, with 14 bases in between. Germline-derived CDR1 and CDR2 are MDHEN and SYDVKM. CDR3 amino acids: CASSFVSNWDGYTF. The CDR3 DNA reads TGTGCCAGCAGTTTCGTATCCAATTGGGATGGCTACACCTTC.

The chain carries TRBV2 and TRBJ1-2; 8 bases are shared with TRBD1. The CDR3 runs to 14 residues. V lost 5 bases and J lost 2; bases outside the gene matches: 4. Germline V lookup: CDR1 SNHLY, CDR2 FYNNEI. The CDR3 region is CASSPDRGNYGYTF. CDR3 DNA sequence: TGTGCCAGCAGTCCAGACAGGGGAAACTATGGCTACACCTTC.

A single count supports this clone. This sample includes further DNA sequences coding for the same CDR3. This rearrangement joins TRBV18 to TRBJ2-3; no clear D gene. The germline CDR1 and CDR2 sequences are KGHSH and LQKENI. Trimming took off 3 bases at V and 0 bases at J, with 4 bases between the two ends. The CDR3 runs to 13 residues. The CDR3, as DNA: TGTGCCAGCTCACCGGGCAGCACAGATACGCAGTATTTT. This translates into CASSPGSTDTQYF.

Points on this clone: This specimen includes other DNA sequences encoding the same CDR3. The chain recombines TRBV18 with TRBJ1-1; possible D gene TRBD1, 5 bases. The V end lost 3 bases, the J end lost 8 bases, and 10 bases lay between the germline ends. The CDR3 covers 12 residues. CDR1 is KGHSH, CDR2 LQKENI, per germline. The CDR3 sequence: CASSPPGTEAFF. Written as DNA, the CDR3 is TGTGCCAGCTCACCTCCGGGGACCGAAGCTTTCTTT.

The chain joins TRBV5-1 to TRBJ2-2; TRBD2 aligns across 16 bases. The CDR3 is made up of 16 amino acids. V gave up 8 bases and J gave up 6 bases; unmatched junction bases: 7. CDR1 and CDR2 from the germline V gene are SGHRS and YFSETQ. This CDR3 is CARDCGTSGRAGELFF. CDR3 sequence (DNA): TGCGCCAGGGATTGCGGGACTAGCGGGAGGGCCGGGGAGCTGTTTTTT.

This clone has only a few counts. The V gene is TRBV18, the J gene TRBJ1-4, with TRBD1 as a possible D gene (6 bases). V lost 4 bases and J lost 8, with 11 bases in between. Germline assignment: CDR1 KGHSH and CDR2 LQKENI. This CDR3 has 13 amino acids. Here the CDR3 reads CASSHGGGEKLFF. CDR3 sequence (DNA): TGTGCCAGCTCACACGGAGGGGGAGAAAAACTGTTTTTT.

The chain links TRBV5-5 to TRBJ1-2, with D unclear. Germline V gene data show CDR1 as SGHKS and CDR2 as YYEKEE (reference sequence). Trimming took 1 base from V and 1 from J, leaving 11 bases between them. CDR3 size: 15 residues. The CDR3 here is CASSLTPGGNYGYTF. CDR3 DNA: TGTGCCAGCAGCTTGACTCCAGGAGGTAACTATGGCTACACCTTC.

This clone came up once. The CDR3 is CASSAATGSYEQYF. The CDR3 DNA reads as TGCGCCAGCAGCGCAGCGACTGGCTCCTACGAGCAGTACTTC. V and J are TRBV5-1 and TRBJ2-7; D is undetermined. Per germline, CDR1 SGHRS and CDR2 YFSETQ. V dropped 4 bases and J dropped 0 bases, with 11 bases sitting between them. This CDR3 comprises 14 residues.